One sample yielded the 17 T cell receptor beta chains listed below, sequenced in a study of cytotoxic CD8 clonotypes in ibrutinib-treated CLL. This table comes from immunoSEQ multiplex PCR, and its TCRdb copy is limited to in-frame clones, with some not included. The sample includes tens of thousands of clones, 69% of them seen just once. Sequencing was performed on PBMCs, taken at disease progression, from a patient treated with ibrutinib. The source of these receptors is a human donor with chronic lymphocytic leukemia.

The chain links TRBV6-1 to TRBJ2-5; D ambiguous. This CDR3 contains 15 residues. Germline V gene lookup returns CDR1 MNHNS and CDR2 SASEGT. Trimming took off 3 bases at V and 7 bases at J, with 18 bases between the two ends. The CDR3, as DNA: TGTGCCAGCAGTGACCTACCGGAGACGGTGGGGACCCAGTACTTC. This codes for CASSDLPETVGTQYF.

The rearrangement links TRBV5-8 to TRBJ2-2; D is undetermined. This CDR3 contains 15 residues. In germline, CDR1 is SGHTS, CDR2 YDEGEE. Trimming took off 2 bases at V and 2 bases at J, with 10 bases between the two ends. CDR3 loop: CASSLALSNTGELFF. In DNA form, the CDR3 reads TGTGCCAGCAGCTTAGCGCTTTCTAACACCGGGGAGCTGTTTTTT.

V gene TRBV18 combines with J gene TRBJ1-5, with D possibly being TRBD1 (5 bases). The CDR3 extends over 15 amino acids. V was clipped by 6 bases and J by 2 bases, with 14 bases between them. The V gene's germline CDR1 is KGHSH and CDR2 LQKENI. CDR3: CASSPDRPGNQPQHF. The CDR3 nucleotides read TGTGCCAGCTCCCCTGACAGACCTGGCAATCAGCCCCAGCATTTT.

The chain has TRBV7-9 and TRBJ1-4; 7 nucleotides match TRBD1. J gave up 0 bases and V 3 bases, and 1 base lay outside the gene matches. There are 15 residues in the CDR3. Germline-derived CDR1 and CDR2 are SEHNR and FQNEAQ (reference sequence). The CDR3 loop reads CASSFGQATNEKLFF. CDR3 coding DNA: TGTGCCAGCAGCTTTGGACAGGCAACTAATGAAAAACTGTTTTTT.

This clone was picked up a small number of times. The J gene is TRBJ2-5, the V gene TRBV4-2, with a possible D match to TRBD2 (6 bases). Trimming took 2 bases from V and 3 from J, leaving 13 bases between them. The length of the CDR3 is 15 residues. The germline V gene has CDR1 LGHNA and CDR2 YNFKEQ. The CDR3 DNA sequence: TGTGCCAGCAGCCAACAACTAGCTGGTGAAGAGACCCAGTACTTC. Translated: CASSQQLAGEETQYF.

V is TRBV7-2 and J is TRBJ1-1; D not certain. V was cut by 1 base and J by 1 base, with 7 bases left in between. This CDR3 is 14 amino acids long. Germline V gene sequence: CDR1 SGHTA, CDR2 FQGNSA. The CDR3 sequence is CASSLERWNTEAFF. The CDR3, as DNA: TGTGCCAGCAGCTTAGAAAGGTGGAACACTGAAGCTTTCTTT.

V and J are TRBV6-5 and TRBJ1-1, with D uncertain. Trimming pared 3 bases from V and 6 bases from J, leaving 11 bases between. This CDR3 comprises 13 residues. Per the germline V gene, CDR1 is MNHEY and CDR2 is SVGAGI. The CDR3 bases are TGTGCCAGCAGTTATTCTCCGTGGGCTGAAGCTTTCTTT. This sequence encodes CASSYSPWAEAFF.

This clone was recorded only once. The V call is TRBV7-2, the J call TRBJ1-2; D possibly corresponds to TRBD1 (5 bases). Germline assignment: CDR1 SGHTA and CDR2 FQGNSA. The CDR3 sequence is 15 residues long. The ends were cut back, 4 bases at V and 1 base at J, with 13 bases in the middle. Here the CDR3 DNA reads TGTGCCAGCAGCTCCTCCGGGACGGATAACTATGGCTACACCTTC. It yields the protein CASSSSGTDNYGYTF.

CDR3 region: CASSQDRLYAFF. The CDR3, as DNA: TGTGCCAGCAGCCAAGACCGGCTCTACGCTTTCTTT. The V call is TRBV14, the J call TRBJ1-1; D unclear. From germline, CDR1 is SGHDN and CDR2 FVKESK. The CDR3 runs 12 residues. Trimming took 0 bases from V and 11 from J, leaving 10 bases between them.

J is TRBJ1-2 and V is TRBV7-2; TRBD1 matches 7 bases. This CDR3 is built from 14 residues. V dropped 9 bases and J dropped 0; count of bases not matched to a gene: 7. CDR1 SGHTA and CDR2 FQGNSA come from the germline V gene. As DNA, the CDR3 is TGTGCCAGAACGGGACAGCTGACTAACTATGGCTACACCTTC. Protein: CARTGQLTNYGYTF.

Points on this clone: A read error may explain this, as a much larger clone is one base away. V gene TRBV15 combines with J gene TRBJ1-2; 9 bases line up with TRBD1. Trimming at V came to 0 bases and at J to 12 bases, leaving 8 bases not matched to a gene. In germline, CDR1 is LNHNV, CDR2 YYDKDF (reference sequence). The CDR3 length is 14 residues. CDR3 bases: TGTGCCACCAGCAGAGAGGGTAGGACAGGGGTCCACACCTTC. Translating gives CATSREGRTGVHTF.

This clone was seen a few times. Other DNA sequences in this sample translate to the same CDR3. V gene TRBV5-6 combines with J gene TRBJ1-2, with unresolved D. The germline V gene has CDR1 SGHDT and CDR2 YYEEEE. The V end lost 0 bases, the J end lost 8 bases, and 5 bases lay between the germline ends. CDR3 length: 11 amino acids. The CDR3 protein is CASSLGEGYTF. The CDR3, as DNA: TGTGCCAGCAGCTTGGGGGAAGGCTACACCTTC.

V is TRBV11-2 and J is TRBJ2-7, with 8 bases aligning to TRBD2. Germline V lookup: CDR1 SGHAT, CDR2 FQNNGV. This CDR3 is built from 14 residues. J was trimmed by 3 bases and V by 0 bases; bases with no gene match: 1. CDR3 bases: TGTGCCAGCAGCTTAGATCGGGGGGGCTACGAGCAGTACTTC. Translating gives CASSLDRGGYEQYF.

The rearrangement joins TRBV27 to TRBJ1-5, with D hard to call. V lost 6 bases to trimming and J lost 7 bases, with 19 bases between them. Per the germline V gene, CDR1 is MNHEY and CDR2 is SMNVEV (reference sequence). The CDR3 is 15 residues long. CDR3 loop: CASSLSKGPRQPQHF. DNA of the CDR3: TGTGCCAGCAGCCTTTCTAAGGGTCCAAGGCAGCCCCAGCATTTT.

The chain is built from TRBV10-2 and TRBJ2-7, with D perhaps being TRBD1 or TRBD2 (5 bases each). The CDR3 is made up of 13 amino acids. Trimming pared 3 bases from V and 2 bases from J, leaving 8 bases between. CDR1 is WSHSY, CDR2 SAAADI, per germline. The CDR3 here is CASSDEGPYEQYF. The CDR3 DNA is TGCGCCAGCAGTGACGAGGGGCCCTACGAGCAGTACTTC.

The chain employs TRBV7-9 and TRBJ2-2; 7 bases are a match to TRBD1. V gave up 1 base and J gave up 8 bases; unmatched junction bases: 13. The CDR3 consists of 17 residues. Germline CDR1 and CDR2: SEHNR and FQNEAQ (reference sequence). The CDR3 nucleotides read TGTGCCAGCAGCTTAGGCCATGACAGGGCGCCCGGTGGGGAGCTGTTTTTT. This translates into CASSLGHDRAPGGELFF. Full variable domain (missing parts from reference TRBV7-9 and TRBJ2-2): DTGVSQNPRHKITKRGQNVTFRCDPISEHNRLYWYRQTLGQGPEFLTYFQNEAQLEKSRLLSDRFSAERPKGSFSTLEIQRTEQGDSAMYLCASSLGHDRAPGGELFFGEGSRLTVL.

The chain carries TRBV19 and TRBJ2-3, with 9 bases that match TRBD1. Germline CDR1 and CDR2: LNHDA and SQIVND (reference sequence). The ends lost 3 bases at V and 3 bases at J; junction bases unmatched: 4. The length of the CDR3 is 15 residues. The CDR3 region has the DNA TGTGCCAGTAGTATTCGGGACAGGGAAACAGATACGCAGTATTTT. It encodes CASSIRDRETDTQYF.